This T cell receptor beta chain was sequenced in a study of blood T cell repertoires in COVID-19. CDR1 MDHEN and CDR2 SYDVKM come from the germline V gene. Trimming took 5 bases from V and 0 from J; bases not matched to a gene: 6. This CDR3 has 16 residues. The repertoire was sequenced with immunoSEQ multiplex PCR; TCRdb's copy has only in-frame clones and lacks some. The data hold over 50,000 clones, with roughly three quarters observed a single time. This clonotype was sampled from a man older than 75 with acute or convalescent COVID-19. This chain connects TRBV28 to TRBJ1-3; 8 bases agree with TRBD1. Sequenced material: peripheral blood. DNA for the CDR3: TGTGCCAGCAGTACTACCGGGACAGGCTCTGGAAACACCATATATTTT. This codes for CASSTTGTGSGNTIYF.